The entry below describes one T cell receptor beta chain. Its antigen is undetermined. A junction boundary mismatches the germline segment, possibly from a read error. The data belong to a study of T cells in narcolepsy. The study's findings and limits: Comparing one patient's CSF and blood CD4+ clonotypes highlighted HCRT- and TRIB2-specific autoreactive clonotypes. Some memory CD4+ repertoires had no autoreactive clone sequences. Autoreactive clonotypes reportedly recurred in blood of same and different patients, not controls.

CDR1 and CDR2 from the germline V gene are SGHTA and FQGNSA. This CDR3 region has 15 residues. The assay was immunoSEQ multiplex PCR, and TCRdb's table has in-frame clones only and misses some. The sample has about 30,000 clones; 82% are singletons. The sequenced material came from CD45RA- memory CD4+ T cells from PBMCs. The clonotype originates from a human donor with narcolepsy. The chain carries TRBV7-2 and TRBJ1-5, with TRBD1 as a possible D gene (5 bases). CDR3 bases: TGTGCCGGCAGCTTAAACAGGAGGTCAGGACAGCCCCAGCATTTT. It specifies CAGSLNRRSGQPQHF.